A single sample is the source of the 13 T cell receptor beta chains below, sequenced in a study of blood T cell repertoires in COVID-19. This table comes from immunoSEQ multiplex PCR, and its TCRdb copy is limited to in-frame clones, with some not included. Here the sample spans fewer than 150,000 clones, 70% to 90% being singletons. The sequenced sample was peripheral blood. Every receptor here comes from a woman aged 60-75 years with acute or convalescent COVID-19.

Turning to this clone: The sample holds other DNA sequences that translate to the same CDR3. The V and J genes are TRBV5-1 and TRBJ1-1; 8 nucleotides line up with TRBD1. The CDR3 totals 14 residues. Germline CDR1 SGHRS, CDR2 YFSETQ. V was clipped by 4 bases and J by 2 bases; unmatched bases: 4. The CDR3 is CASSRGQGNTEAFF. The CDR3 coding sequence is TGCGCCAGCAGCCGAGGACAGGGTAACACTGAAGCTTTCTTT.

The CDR3 region has the DNA TGTGCCAGCAGGCCGCAGGGTGGTTCCTACAATGAGCAGTTCTTC. Protein: CASRPQGGSYNEQFF. The chain combines TRBV14 with TRBJ2-1; possible D gene TRBD1, 5 bases. This CDR3 is built from 15 residues. Trimming removed 6 bases at V and 1 base at J, with 13 bases between. The germline V gene encodes CDR1 SGHDN and CDR2 FVKESK.

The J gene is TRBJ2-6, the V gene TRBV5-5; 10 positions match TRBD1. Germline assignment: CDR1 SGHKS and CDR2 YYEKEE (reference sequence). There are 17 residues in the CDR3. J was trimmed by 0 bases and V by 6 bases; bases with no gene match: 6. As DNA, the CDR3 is TGTGCCAGCACCCTCGGACAGGGGGGCTCTGGGGCCAACGTCCTGACTTTC. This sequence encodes CASTLGQGGSGANVLTF.

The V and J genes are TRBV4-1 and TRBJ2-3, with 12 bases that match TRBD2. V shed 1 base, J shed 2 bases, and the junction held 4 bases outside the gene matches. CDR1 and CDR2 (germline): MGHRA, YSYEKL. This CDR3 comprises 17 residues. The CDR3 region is CASSQAPSGRATDTQYF. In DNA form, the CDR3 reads TGCGCCAGCAGCCAAGCCCCTAGCGGGAGGGCCACAGATACGCAGTATTTT.

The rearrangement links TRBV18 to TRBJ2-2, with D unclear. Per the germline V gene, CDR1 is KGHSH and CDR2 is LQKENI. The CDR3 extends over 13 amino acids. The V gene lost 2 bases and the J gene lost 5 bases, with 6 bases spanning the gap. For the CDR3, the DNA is TGTGCCAGCTCACCATCGTTAACCGGGGAGCTGTTTTTT. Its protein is CASSPSLTGELFF.

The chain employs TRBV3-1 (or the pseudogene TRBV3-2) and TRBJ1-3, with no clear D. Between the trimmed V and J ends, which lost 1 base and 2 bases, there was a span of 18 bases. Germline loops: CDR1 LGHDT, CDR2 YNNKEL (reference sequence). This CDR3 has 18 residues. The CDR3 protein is CASSQGSAGHTAGNTIYF. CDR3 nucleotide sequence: TGTGCCAGCAGCCAAGGCTCGGCAGGCCATACGGCTGGAAACACCATATATTTT.

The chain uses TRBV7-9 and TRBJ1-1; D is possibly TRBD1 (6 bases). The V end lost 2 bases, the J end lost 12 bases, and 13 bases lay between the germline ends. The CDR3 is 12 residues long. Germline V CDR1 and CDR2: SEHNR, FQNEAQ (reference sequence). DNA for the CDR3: TGTGCCAGCAGCTTAAGTCCAGGGGTGTCTTTCTTT. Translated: CASSLSPGVSFF.

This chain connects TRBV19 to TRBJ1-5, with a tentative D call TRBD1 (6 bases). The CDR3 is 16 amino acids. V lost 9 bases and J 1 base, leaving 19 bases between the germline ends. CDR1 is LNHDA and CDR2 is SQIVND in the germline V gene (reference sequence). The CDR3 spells CASIGGGRISNQPQHF. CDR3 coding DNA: TGTGCCAGCATTGGGGGGGGGCGGATAAGCAATCAGCCCCAGCATTTT.

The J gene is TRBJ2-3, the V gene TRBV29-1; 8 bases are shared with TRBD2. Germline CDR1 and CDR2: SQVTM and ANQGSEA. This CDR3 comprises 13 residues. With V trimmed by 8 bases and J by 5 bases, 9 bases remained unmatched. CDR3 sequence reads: CSLTSGPQDTQYF. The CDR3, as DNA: TGCAGCCTTACTAGCGGACCTCAAGATACGCAGTATTTT.

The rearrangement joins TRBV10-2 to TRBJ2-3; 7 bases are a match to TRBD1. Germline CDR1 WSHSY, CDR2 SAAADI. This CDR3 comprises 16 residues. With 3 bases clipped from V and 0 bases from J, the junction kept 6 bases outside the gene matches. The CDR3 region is CASSEGQALSTDTQYF. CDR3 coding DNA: TGCGCCAGCAGTGAAGGACAGGCCCTTAGCACAGATACGCAGTATTTT.

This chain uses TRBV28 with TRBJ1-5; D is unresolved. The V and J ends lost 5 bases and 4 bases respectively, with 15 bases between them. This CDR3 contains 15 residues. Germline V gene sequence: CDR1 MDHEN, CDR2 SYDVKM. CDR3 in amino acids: CASSPGSSVNQPQHF. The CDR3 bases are TGTGCCAGCAGTCCTGGTAGCTCAGTAAATCAGCCCCAGCATTTT.

The CDR3 spells CATSRSRTGTGELFF. CDR3 nucleotide sequence: TGTGCCACCAGCAGATCCCGGACAGGGACCGGGGAGCTGTTTTTT. The rearrangement uses TRBV15 and TRBJ2-2; 8 bases match TRBD1. V gave up 2 bases and J gave up 5 bases; unmatched junction bases: 4. Looked up from germline, CDR1 is LNHNV and CDR2 is YYDKDF (reference sequence). CDR3 size: 15 residues.

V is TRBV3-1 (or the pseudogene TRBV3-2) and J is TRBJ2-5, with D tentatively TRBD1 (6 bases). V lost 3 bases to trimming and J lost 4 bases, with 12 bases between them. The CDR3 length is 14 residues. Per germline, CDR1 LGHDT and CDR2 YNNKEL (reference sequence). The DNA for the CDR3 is TGTGCCAGCAGCCACCGGGACATGCGAGAGACCCAGTACTTC. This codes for CASSHRDMRETQYF.